The T cell receptor beta chain under discussion was sequenced for a study of regulatory T cells in long-lasting Graves disease (dated by TCRdb to the early 2020s). At the level of the whole study: Antithyroid drugs had been taken for less than 3 months by newly diagnosed Graves' disease patients. Patients with persistent Graves' disease were compared with patients with newly diagnosed Graves' disease using TCR sequencing and RNA sequencing of peripheral blood. The study took place in China and was registered as a clinical trial. A total of roughly 35 samples underwent TCR sequencing: about 13 from persistent and around 20 from newly diagnosed Graves' disease patients.

Sequences MNHNS (CDR1) and SASEGT (CDR2) are obtained from the germline V gene. Relative to germline, V is 6 bases shorter and J is 6 bases shorter, with 11 bases between their ends. There are 13 amino acids in the CDR3, from cysteine to phenylalanine inclusive. The only DNA kept is the CDR3, 39 bases in frame from the first base. Library creation used multiplex PCR. The data were produced on an Illumina HiSeq 4000. iRepertoire HTBI primers and Arm-PCR amplification of CDR3 regions were used to construct TCR beta libraries. Before sequencing, the PCR products went through gel purification. Concerning the study's data processing: Across samples, 62 TRBV and 15 or so TRBJ segments were identified and used for gene usage analysis of CDR3 amino acid clonotypes. COPE and FqMerger were used to merge filtered high-quality paired reads into contigs. BLAST was used to align contigs to the IMGT TRBV, TRBD and TRBJ reference genes, and CDR3 was defined following IMGT. Any clonotype with a frequency above 0.1% was counted as a highly expanded clone. Shannon entropy was used to measure repertoire diversity, and the Gini coefficient was used to measure V-J evenness. Clonotypes shared by more than one individual were considered public. TCRdb applied fastp at Q25 and MiXCR to the public reads, then kept only in-frame beta chains. Rows matching on CDR3 protein sequence are summarized as one entry with the most common DNA and genes. The V and J calls reflect TCRdb's pipeline rather than the authors' work. For this sample there are 620,000 or so distinct CDR3 sequences; roughly 15% appear just once. The ten largest make up about 18% of the sample.

In this sample, this clonotype turned up many times. Its antigen remains undetermined. The input lacks base qualities; no much larger clone sits a single base away. In light of the paper, this sample's time point label describes: newly diagnosed GD, antithyroid drugs for less than 3 months. For both TCR sequencing and RNA sequencing, RNA was extracted from PBMCs using TRIzol. Graves' disease was diagnosed according to American Thyroid Association guidelines. The patients came from an endocrinology department in Xi'an, China. From each patient, approximately 9 milliliters of peripheral blood was collected into an EDTA anticoagulant tube. PBMCs were isolated by Ficoll Paque Plus density gradient separation without further T cell sorting. An Agilent 2100 Bioanalyzer and agarose gel were used to check RNA quality, while a NanoDrop 2000 measured RNA concentration. What the research found in general, with its limitations: Lower TCR Shannon entropy and fewer highly expanded clones were observed in persistent Graves' disease patients than in newly diagnosed patients, which suggested clonal expansion. The authors acknowledged the small sample size as a limitation that may reduce accuracy. Only peripheral blood was studied, because thyroid tissue, the primary lesion, was inaccessible. Sequencing and analysis were restricted to the TCR beta chain. Persistent disease showed preferential use of TRBV28, TRBJ1-2 and TRBJ2-5, whereas newly diagnosed disease favored TRBV20-1 and TRBJ2-1. More public clonotypes were shared among persistent patients (under 3,000) than among newly diagnosed patients (more than 950).

These data also formed part of another study, on T cells in Graves' hyperthyroidism and ophthalmopathy. That second report states: Stable Graves' hyperthyroidism was defined as no progression to ophthalmopathy during 18 months of follow-up. Hyperthyroidism patients were newly diagnosed, had a disease duration of under 2 months, and were aged 18 to 65 years. The study excluded patients with uncontrolled infections, other autoimmune diseases, pregnancy or lactation. Diagnoses were based on clinical symptoms, serum thyroxine and TRAb, thyroid ultrasound and orbital computed tomography. The first round of RT-PCR for the TCR CDR3 was performed with the HTBI primer set and the Qiagen OneStep RT-PCR kit. Most expanded thyroid clonotypes (frequency above 0.001) were also detected in blood, a finding suggesting that blood repertoires may reflect thyroid immune responses. A model built on a 13 V-J signature distinguished ophthalmopathy from stable hyperthyroidism, reaching over 85% sensitivity and about 81% specificity in cross-validation and 80%/75% in testing. In validation, the model predicted progression to ophthalmopathy with approximately 71% sensitivity and around 72% specificity, a median of around 6.6 months before onset. TCR V-J signatures able to tell the groups apart were searched for in a discovery cohort of 95 or so patients, of whom 43 had Graves' ophthalmopathy and more than 55 had stable Graves' hyperthyroidism. Prospective prediction of ophthalmopathy was tested in an independent validation cohort consisting of 18 to 20 hyperthyroidism patients and 15 to 17 patients who later progressed to ophthalmopathy. The 75 to 100 discovery patients were divided at random into training and test sets in a 7:3 ratio. In addition, the study compared T-cell repertoires in thyroid tissue and in blood from about six Graves' hyperthyroidism patients. Following sampling, methimazole starting at 30 mg daily was given to hyperthyroidism patients, and high-dose intravenous methylprednisolone was given to ophthalmopathy patients. Libraries were constructed in a second round of multiplex PCR, after which size selection and purification were carried out. Libraries were sequenced paired-end with 100 bp reads on an Illumina HiSeq2000. SOAPnuke was used to process the raw data, removing reads that contained adapters or uncalled bases, had a mean Phred below 15, or lacked an exact match to the constant primer or identifier. COPE v1.2.5 was used to merge the high-quality paired reads, and each unique nucleotide sequence was defined as a clonotype. MiTCR v1.1 was used to align clonotypes to the IMGT TRBV, TRBD and TRBJ reference segments. The analysis was restricted to V-J combinations with a frequency above 0.0001, which together covered roughly 99% of the repertoires. A TCS score was defined as the ratio of F50 (clonal expansion) to E x V (chaos), with BLOSUM62-based TCRdist applied between CDR3 peptides within each V-J. Welch's t-statistics and random forest reduced around 510 V-J features to under 15, which were used in a naive Bayes classifier (R e1071). No statistical method was used to fix the sample size in advance, and group allocation was not hidden from the investigators. The paper reports TCR Vbeta CDR3 sequencing of over 130 peripheral blood samples: under 45 ophthalmopathy, under 80 hyperthyroidism and around 17 progressor patients.

The chain is assembled from TRBV6-1 and TRBJ2-2; matching of 5 bases hints at TRBD1 as the D gene. Sequences were derived from peripheral blood mononuclear cells (PBMCs), sampled at new diagnosis, from a patient treated with antithyroid drugs. This receptor was obtained from a young woman with Graves disease. Donor details come from another sample of the same person, matched by shared clones. The sequenced DNA: TGTGCCAGCAGCCCAGGGTCCGCCGGGGAGCTGTTTTTT. Translated, it gives CASSPGSAGELFF.